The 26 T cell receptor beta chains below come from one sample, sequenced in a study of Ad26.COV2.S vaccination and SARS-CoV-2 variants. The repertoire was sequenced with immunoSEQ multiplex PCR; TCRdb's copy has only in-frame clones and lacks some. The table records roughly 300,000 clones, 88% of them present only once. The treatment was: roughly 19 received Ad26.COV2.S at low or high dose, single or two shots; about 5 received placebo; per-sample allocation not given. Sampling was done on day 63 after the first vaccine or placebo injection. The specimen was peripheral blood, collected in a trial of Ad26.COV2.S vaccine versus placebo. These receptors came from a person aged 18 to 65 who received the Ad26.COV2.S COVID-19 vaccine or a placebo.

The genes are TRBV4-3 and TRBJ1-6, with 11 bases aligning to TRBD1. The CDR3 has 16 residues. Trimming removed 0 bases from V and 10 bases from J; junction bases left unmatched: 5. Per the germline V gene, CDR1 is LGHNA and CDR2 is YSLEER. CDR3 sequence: CASSQDLDRGRSPLHF. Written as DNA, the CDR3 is TGCGCCAGCAGCCAAGATTTGGACAGGGGGCGATCACCCCTCCACTTT.

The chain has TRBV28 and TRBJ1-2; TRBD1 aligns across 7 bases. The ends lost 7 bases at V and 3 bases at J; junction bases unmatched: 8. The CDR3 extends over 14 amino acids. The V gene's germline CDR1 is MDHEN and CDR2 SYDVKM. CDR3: CASKVEGAHYGYTF. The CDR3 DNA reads TGTGCCAGCAAGGTTGAGGGGGCCCACTATGGCTACACCTTC.

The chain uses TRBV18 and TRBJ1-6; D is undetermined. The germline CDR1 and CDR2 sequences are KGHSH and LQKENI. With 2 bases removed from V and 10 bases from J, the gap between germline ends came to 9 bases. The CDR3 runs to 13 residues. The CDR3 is CASSPTRESPLHF. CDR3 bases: TGTGCCAGCTCACCAACGAGAGAGTCACCCCTCCACTTT. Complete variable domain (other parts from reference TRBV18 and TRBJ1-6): NAGVMQNPRHLVRRRGQEARLRCSPMKGHSHVYWYRQLPEEGLKFMVYLQKENIIDESGMPKERFSAEFPKEGPSILRIQQVVRGDSAAYFCASSPTRESPLHFGNGTRLTVT.

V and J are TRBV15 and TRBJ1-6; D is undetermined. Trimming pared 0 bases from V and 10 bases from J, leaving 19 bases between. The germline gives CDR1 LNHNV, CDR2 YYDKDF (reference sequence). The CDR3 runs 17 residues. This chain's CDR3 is CATSRDLRRGLGSPLHF. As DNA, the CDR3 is TGTGCCACCAGCAGAGACCTTCGTAGAGGATTAGGATCACCCCTCCACTTT. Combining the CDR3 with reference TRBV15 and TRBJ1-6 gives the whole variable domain DAMVIQNPRYQVTQFGKPVTLSCSQTLNHNVMYWYQQKSSQAPKLLFHYYDKDFNNEADTPDNFQSRRPNTSFCFLDIRSPGLGDTAMYLCATSRDLRRGLGSPLHFGNGTRLTVT.

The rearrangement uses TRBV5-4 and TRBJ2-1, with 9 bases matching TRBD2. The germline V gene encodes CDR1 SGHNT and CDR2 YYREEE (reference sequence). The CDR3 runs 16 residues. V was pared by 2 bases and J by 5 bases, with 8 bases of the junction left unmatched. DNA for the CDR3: TGTGCCAGCAGCTTCGGTGCGGGGGGGCCCAACAATGAGCAGTTCTTC. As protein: CASSFGAGGPNNEQFF.

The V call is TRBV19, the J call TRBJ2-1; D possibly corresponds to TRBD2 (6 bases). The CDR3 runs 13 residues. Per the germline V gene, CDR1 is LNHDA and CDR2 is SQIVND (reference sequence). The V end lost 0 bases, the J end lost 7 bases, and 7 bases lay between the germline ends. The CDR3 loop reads CASSIEGRNEQFF. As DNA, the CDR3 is TGTGCCAGTAGTATAGAAGGGAGGAATGAGCAGTTCTTC.

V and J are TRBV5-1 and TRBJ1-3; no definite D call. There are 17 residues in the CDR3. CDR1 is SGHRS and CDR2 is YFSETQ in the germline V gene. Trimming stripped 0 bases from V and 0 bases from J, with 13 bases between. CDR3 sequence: CASSLDGPGSSGNTIYF. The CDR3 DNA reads TGCGCCAGCAGCTTGGATGGCCCGGGAAGCTCTGGAAACACCATATATTTT.

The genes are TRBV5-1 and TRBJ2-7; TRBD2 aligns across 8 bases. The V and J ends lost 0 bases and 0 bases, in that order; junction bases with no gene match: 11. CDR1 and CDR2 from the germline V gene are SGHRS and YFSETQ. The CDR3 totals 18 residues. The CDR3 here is CASSLGSRGADLSYEQYF. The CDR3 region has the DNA TGCGCCAGCAGCTTGGGATCGCGGGGGGCGGATCTCTCCTACGAGCAGTACTTC. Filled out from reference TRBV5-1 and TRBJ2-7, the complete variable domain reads KAGVTQTPRYLIKTRGQQVTLSCSPISGHRSVSWYQQTPGQGLQFLFEYFSETQRNKGNFPGRFSGRQFSNSRSEMNVSTLELGDSALYLCASSLGSRGADLSYEQYFGPGTRLTVT.

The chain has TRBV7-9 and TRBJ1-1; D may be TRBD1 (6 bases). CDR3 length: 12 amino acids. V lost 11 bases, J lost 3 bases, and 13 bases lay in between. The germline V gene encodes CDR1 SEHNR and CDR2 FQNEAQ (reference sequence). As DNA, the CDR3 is TGTGCCTCCAAGGGGGGGTACACTGAAGCTTTCTTT. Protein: CASKGGYTEAFF. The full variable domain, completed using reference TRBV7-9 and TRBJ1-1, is DTGVSQNPRHKITKRGQNVTFRCDPISEHNRLYWYRQTLGQGPEFLTYFQNEAQLEKSRLLSDRFSAERPKGSFSTLEIQRTEQGDSAMYLCASKGGYTEAFFGQGTRLTVV.

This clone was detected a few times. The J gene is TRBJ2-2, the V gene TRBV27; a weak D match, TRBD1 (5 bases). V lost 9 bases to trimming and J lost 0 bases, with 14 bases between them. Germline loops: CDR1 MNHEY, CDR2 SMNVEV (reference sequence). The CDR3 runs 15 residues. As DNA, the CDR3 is TGTGCCAGTTTACCCCGACAGTCGAACACCGGGGAGCTGTTTTTT. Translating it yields CASLPRQSNTGELFF.

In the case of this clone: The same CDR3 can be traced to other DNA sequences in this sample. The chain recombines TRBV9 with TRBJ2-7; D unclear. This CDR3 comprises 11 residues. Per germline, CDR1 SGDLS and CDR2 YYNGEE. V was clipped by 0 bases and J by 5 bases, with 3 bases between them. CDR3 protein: CASSVGDEQYF. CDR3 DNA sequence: TGTGCCAGCAGCGTAGGAGACGAGCAGTACTTC.

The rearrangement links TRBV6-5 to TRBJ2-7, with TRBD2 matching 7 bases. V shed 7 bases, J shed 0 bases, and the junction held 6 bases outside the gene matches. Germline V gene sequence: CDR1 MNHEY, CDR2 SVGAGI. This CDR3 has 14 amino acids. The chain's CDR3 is CASNIAGSSYEQYF. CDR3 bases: TGTGCCAGCAACATAGCGGGCAGCTCCTACGAGCAGTACTTC.

The CDR3 spells CASSGTDGYNEQFF. The CDR3 region has the DNA TGTGCCAGCAGCGGGACAGACGGCTACAATGAGCAGTTCTTC. The rearrangement links TRBV7-2 to TRBJ2-1; TRBD1 matches 7 bases. Germline V gene data show CDR1 as SGHTA and CDR2 as FQGNSA. Germline trimming cut 5 bases from V and 3 bases from J; bases unmatched to any gene: 4. This CDR3 is built from 14 residues.

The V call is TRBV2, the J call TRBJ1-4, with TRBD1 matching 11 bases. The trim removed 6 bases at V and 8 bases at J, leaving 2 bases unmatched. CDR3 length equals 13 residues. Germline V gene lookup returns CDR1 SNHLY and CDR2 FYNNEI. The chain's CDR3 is CASRGQGVEKLFF. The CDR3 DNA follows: TGTGCCAGCAGGGGACAGGGGGTCGAAAAACTGTTTTTT.

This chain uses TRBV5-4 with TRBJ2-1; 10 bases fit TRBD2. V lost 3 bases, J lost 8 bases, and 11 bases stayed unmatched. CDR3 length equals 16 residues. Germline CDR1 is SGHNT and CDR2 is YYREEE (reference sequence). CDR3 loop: CASSSIAGGRSDEQFF. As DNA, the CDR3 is TGTGCCAGCAGCTCAATAGCGGGAGGAAGGAGCGATGAGCAGTTCTTC.

The CDR3 DNA reads TGTGCCTGGAGTTTCACAGGTGCTGGGGTGAGTTGGGCTTTCTTT. Protein sequence: CAWSFTGAGVSWAFF. The chain combines TRBV30 with TRBJ1-1, with D possibly being TRBD1 (5 bases). V dropped 2 bases and J dropped 11 bases, with 24 bases sitting between them. The germline V gene has CDR1 GTSNPN and CDR2 SVGIG (reference sequence). CDR3 size: 15 residues. The complete variable domain, with remaining parts taken from reference TRBV30 and TRBJ1-1, reads SQTIHQWPATLVQPVGSPLSLECTVEGTSNPNLYWYRQAAGRGLQLLFYSVGIGQISSEVPQNLSASRPQDRQFILSSKKLLLSDSGFYLCAWSFTGAGVSWAFFGQGTRLTVV.

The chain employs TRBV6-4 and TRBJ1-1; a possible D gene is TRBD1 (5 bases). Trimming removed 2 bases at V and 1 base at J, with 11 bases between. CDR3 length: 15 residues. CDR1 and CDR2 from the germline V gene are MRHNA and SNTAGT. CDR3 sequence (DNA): TGTGCCAGCAGTGACGCTCGGGACGGGAACACTGAAGCTTTCTTT. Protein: CASSDARDGNTEAFF.

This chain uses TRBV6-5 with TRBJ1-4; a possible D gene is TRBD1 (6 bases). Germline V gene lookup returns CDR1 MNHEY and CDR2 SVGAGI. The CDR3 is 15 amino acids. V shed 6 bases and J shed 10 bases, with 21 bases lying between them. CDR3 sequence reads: CASRSQGIGDLKLFF. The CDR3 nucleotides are TGTGCCAGCAGAAGTCAGGGGATAGGGGACCTAAAACTGTTTTTT.

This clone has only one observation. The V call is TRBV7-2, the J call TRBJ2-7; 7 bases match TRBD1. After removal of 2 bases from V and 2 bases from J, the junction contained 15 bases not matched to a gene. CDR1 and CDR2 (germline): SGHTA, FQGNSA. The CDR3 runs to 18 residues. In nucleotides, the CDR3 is TGTGCCAGCAGCTTAACCGGATCTGACAGGGTTTATACCTACGAGCAGTACTTC. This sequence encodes CASSLTGSDRVYTYEQYF.

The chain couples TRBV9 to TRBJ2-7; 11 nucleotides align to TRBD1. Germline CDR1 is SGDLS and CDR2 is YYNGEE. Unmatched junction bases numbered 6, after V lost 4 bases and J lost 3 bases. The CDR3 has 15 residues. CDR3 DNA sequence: TGTGCCAGCAGCATGGGGACAGGGGGAGTCTACGAGCAGTACTTC. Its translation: CASSMGTGGVYEQYF.

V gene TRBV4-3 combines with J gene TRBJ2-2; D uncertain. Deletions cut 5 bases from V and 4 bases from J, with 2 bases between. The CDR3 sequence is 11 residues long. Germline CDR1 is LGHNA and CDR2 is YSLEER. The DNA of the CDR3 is TGCGCCAGCAGCGGCACCGGGGAGCTGTTTTTT. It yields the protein CASSGTGELFF.

The CDR3 bases are TGTGCCAGCAGCCCCGGGGGGAATCGGGTTAACACTGAAGCTTTCTTT. This sequence encodes CASSPGGNRVNTEAFF. This chain connects TRBV27 to TRBJ1-1; D is perhaps TRBD1 (5 bases). CDR1 MNHEY and CDR2 SMNVEV come from the germline V gene (reference sequence). This CDR3 spans 16 amino acids. Trimming removed 6 bases from V and 2 bases from J, with 19 bases in between.

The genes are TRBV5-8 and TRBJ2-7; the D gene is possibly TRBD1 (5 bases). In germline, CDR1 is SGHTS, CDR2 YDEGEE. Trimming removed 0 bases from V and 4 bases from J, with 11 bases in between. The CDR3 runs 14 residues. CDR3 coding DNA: TGTGCCAGCAGCTTGGAAGCCAGGGCATACGAGCAGTACTTC. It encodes CASSLEARAYEQYF.

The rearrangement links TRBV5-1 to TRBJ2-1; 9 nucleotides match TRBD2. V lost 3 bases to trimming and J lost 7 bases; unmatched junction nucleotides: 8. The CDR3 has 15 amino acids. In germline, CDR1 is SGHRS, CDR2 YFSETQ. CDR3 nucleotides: TGCGCCAGCAGCTCTAGCGGGATGATCGGAAATGAGCAGTTCTTC. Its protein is CASSSSGMIGNEQFF.

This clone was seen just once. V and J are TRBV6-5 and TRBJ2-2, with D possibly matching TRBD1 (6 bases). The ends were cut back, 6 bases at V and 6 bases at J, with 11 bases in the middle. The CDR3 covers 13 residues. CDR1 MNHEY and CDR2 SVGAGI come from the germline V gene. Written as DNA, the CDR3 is TGTGCCAGCAGGGGTAGACAGGCCGGGGAGCTGTTTTTT. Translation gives CASRGRQAGELFF.

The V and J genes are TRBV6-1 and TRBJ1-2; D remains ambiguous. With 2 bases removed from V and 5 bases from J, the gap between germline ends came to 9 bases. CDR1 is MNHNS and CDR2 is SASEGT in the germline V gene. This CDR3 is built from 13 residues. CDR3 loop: CASSEQNRYGYTF. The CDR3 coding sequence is TGTGCCAGCAGTGAACAAAACCGTTATGGCTACACCTTC.